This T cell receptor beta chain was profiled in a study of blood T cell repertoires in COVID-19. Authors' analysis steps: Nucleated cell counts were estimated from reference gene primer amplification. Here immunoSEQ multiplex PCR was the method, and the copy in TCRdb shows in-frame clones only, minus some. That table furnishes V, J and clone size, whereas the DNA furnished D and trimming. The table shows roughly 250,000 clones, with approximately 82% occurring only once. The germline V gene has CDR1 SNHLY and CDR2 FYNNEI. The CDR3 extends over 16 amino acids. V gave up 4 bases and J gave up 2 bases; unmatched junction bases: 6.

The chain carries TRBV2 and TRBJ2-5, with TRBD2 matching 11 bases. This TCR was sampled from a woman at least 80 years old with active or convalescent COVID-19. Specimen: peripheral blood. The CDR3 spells CASSGLAGGPQETQYF. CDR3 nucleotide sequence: TGTGCCAGCAGTGGGCTAGCGGGAGGACCTCAAGAGACCCAGTACTTC.